A selection of T cell receptor beta chains follows, all from one sample in a study of cytomegalovirus exposure and HLA in healthy donors. Sequenced by immunoSEQ multiplex PCR; TCRdb stores in-frame clones only, minus some. Seen here are approximately 220,000 clones, around nine tenths observed once, and the top ten hold 2.6%. Sequencing was performed on PBMCs. The source is a young man in good health and CMV-seronegative. Both conserved end residues are part of each CDR3. The order of the fields is CDR3 length, D gene, clone size, J gene, V gene, CDR3 DNA, CDR3 protein. A D gene is named only where the DNA matches it firmly. Only part of the rows carry a size: once, few, many, or a class if the clone is expanded.

length: 14
D: .
size: .
J: TRBJ1-1
V: TRBV7-9
DNA: TGTGCCAGCAGATCTGTCAGCGGCTACACTGAAGCTTTCTTT
CDR3: CASRSVSGYTEAFF

length: 17
D: TRBD2
size: .
J: TRBJ2-1
V: TRBV7-9
DNA: TGTGCCAGCAGCTCCCCCTTAGCGGGAGGGCCCTACAATGAGCAGTTCTTC
CDR3: CASSSPLAGGPYNEQFF

length: 15
D: .
size: .
J: TRBJ1-5
V: TRBV14
DNA: TGTGCCAGCAGCCCAAAGGGAGGGAACCCTCAGCCCCAGCATTTT
CDR3: CASSPKGGNPQPQHF

length: 11
D: .
size: .
J: TRBJ2-7
V: TRBV6-5
DNA: TGTGCCAGCAGTCAATTCTACGAGCAGTACTTC
CDR3: CASSQFYEQYF

length: 15
D: TRBD1
size: .
J: TRBJ1-2
V: TRBV6-1
DNA: TGTGCCAGCAGTCCTTGGACAGGATCTAACTATGGCTACACCTTC
CDR3: CASSPWTGSNYGYTF

length: 13
D: .
size: .
J: TRBJ1-1
V: TRBV27
DNA: TGTGCCAGCAACCTGCAGGGAAGCACTGAAGCTTTCTTT
CDR3: CASNLQGSTEAFF

length: 16
D: .
size: .
J: TRBJ2-7
V: TRBV4-3
DNA: TGCGCCAGCAGCCAAGTGTTCTCCAAAACAGCCTACGAGCAGTACTTC
CDR3: CASSQVFSKTAYEQYF

length: 15
D: TRBD1
size: .
J: TRBJ2-5
V: TRBV10-3
DNA: TGTGCCATCAGTAACCTCGGGACAGGGGACGAGACCCAGTACTTC
CDR3: CAISNLGTGDETQYF

length: 15
D: TRBD1
size: .
J: TRBJ2-7
V: TRBV5-6
DNA: TGTGCCAGCAGCCCGACAGGGCGTAGCTCCTACGAGCAGTACTTC
CDR3: CASSPTGRSSYEQYF

length: 12
D: .
size: .
J: TRBJ1-1
V: TRBV28
DNA: TGTGCCAGCAGTCCAGAGAACACTGAAGCTTTCTTT
CDR3: CASSPENTEAFF

length: 13
D: TRBD1
size: .
J: TRBJ1-2
V: TRBV5-1
DNA: TGCGCCAGCAGCTTGGTGACAGGGAGTGGCTATACCTTC
CDR3: CASSLVTGSGYTF

length: 14
D: TRBD1
size: once
J: TRBJ2-4
V: TRBV5-1
DNA: TGCGCCAGCAGCTTGGGAGGGACAGAAAACATTCAGTACTTC
CDR3: CASSLGGTENIQYF

length: 12
D: .
size: once
J: TRBJ2-7
V: TRBV30
DNA: TGTGCCTGGAGCGAGGGAATGGACGAGCAGTACTTC
CDR3: CAWSEGMDEQYF

length: 14
D: .
size: .
J: TRBJ2-7
V: TRBV5-4
DNA: TGTGCCAGCAGCTTGAAGGGGGGGAACTACGAGCAGTACTTC
CDR3: CASSLKGGNYEQYF

length: 13
D: .
size: .
J: TRBJ2-7
V: TRBV10-3
DNA: TGTGCCATCAGTACGGACAGTAGGGGGGAGCAGTACTTC
CDR3: CAISTDSRGEQYF

length: 15
D: TRBD2
size: .
J: TRBJ2-3
V: TRBV7-7
DNA: TGTGCCAGCAGCTTCAGCGGGAGGAGCACAGATACGCAGTATTTT
CDR3: CASSFSGRSTDTQYF

length: 18
D: TRBD2
size: .
J: TRBJ2-1
V: TRBV7-9
DNA: TGTGCCAGCAGCTTCGAGACTAGCGGTATGAGCTCCTACAATGAGCAGTTCTTC
CDR3: CASSFETSGMSSYNEQFF

length: 16
D: TRBD1
size: .
J: TRBJ2-7
V: TRBV4-3
DNA: TGCGCCAGCAGCCAGGAGGACAGGGAGAGCTCCTACGAGCAGTACTTC
CDR3: CASSQEDRESSYEQYF

length: 13
D: TRBD1
size: .
J: TRBJ2-7
V: TRBV27
DNA: TGTGCCAGCAGTTTGGGGCAGGGGGACGAGCAGTACTTC
CDR3: CASSLGQGDEQYF

length: 13
D: .
size: .
J: TRBJ1-2
V: TRBV4-3
DNA: TGCGCCAGCAGCCAAGATCCACCGGGTGGCTACACCTTC
CDR3: CASSQDPPGGYTF

length: 15
D: TRBD1
size: .
J: TRBJ2-7
V: TRBV11-2
DNA: TGTGCCAGCAGCTCTTTGGGGACAGGGGGCTACGAGCAGTACTTC
CDR3: CASSSLGTGGYEQYF

length: 10
D: .
size: .
J: TRBJ2-5
V: TRBV20-1
DNA: TGCAGTGCTAGCCAGGAGACCCAGTACTTC
CDR3: CSASQETQYF

length: 15
D: TRBD1
size: .
J: TRBJ2-2
V: TRBV6-6
DNA: TGTGCCAGCAGGTCCGGGACAGGGCTTGCCGGGGAGCTGTTTTTT
CDR3: CASRSGTGLAGELFF

length: 13
D: .
size: .
J: TRBJ2-7
V: TRBV5-4
DNA: TGTGCCAGCAGCCCCCAGGTGGGTTACGAGCAGTACTTC
CDR3: CASSPQVGYEQYF